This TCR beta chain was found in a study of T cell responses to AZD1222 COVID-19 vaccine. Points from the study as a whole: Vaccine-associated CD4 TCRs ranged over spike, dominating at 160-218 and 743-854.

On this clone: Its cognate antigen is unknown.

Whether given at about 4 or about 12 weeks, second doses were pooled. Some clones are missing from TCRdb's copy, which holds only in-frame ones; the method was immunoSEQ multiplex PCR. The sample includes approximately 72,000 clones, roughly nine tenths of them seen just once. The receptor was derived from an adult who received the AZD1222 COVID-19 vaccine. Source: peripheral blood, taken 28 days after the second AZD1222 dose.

The CDR3 DNA sequence: TGTGCCAGTAGTATAGTCGGGGTTGGTTACAATGAGCAGTTCTTC. Translation gives CASSIVGVGYNEQFF. The genes are TRBV19 and TRBJ2-1; the D gene is possibly TRBD2 (5 bases). Looked up from germline, CDR1 is LNHDA and CDR2 is SQIVND (reference sequence). The CDR3 extends over 15 amino acids. V gave up 1 base and J gave up 4 bases, with 11 bases separating them.